These 30 T cell receptor beta chains came from one sample sequenced in a study of cytomegalovirus exposure and HLA in healthy donors. The PCR made use of 60 Vbeta and 13 Jbeta primers. The protocol was immunoSEQ multiplex PCR, while the TCRdb copy is restricted to in-frame clones and leaves out a portion. The table includes approximately 70,000 clones, about 80% detected once. Sequencing used PBMCs. Every receptor here comes from a man aged 55 to 70 in good health and CMV-seropositive.

The chain uses TRBV18 and TRBJ1-4; D may be TRBD1 (6 bases). The germline V gene encodes CDR1 KGHSH and CDR2 LQKENI. This CDR3 region has 18 residues. Trimming removed 3 bases at V and 0 bases at J, with 17 bases between. The CDR3 protein is CASSPTGIGPPTNEKLFF. Here the CDR3 DNA reads TGTGCCAGCTCACCGACAGGCATAGGTCCCCCAACTAATGAAAAACTGTTTTTT.

In regard to this clone: With a much larger clone just one base away, this may be a read error. This chain joins TRBV6-6 and TRBJ2-7, with 9 bases lining up with TRBD1. The V segment lost 2 bases and the J segment 3 bases; nucleotides outside the gene matches: 2. The CDR3 consists of 14 residues. Per germline, CDR1 MNHNY and CDR2 SVGAGI (reference sequence). The CDR3 DNA is TGTGCCAGCAGTTACGGGACAGGGCTCTACGAGCAGTACTTC. Translating it yields CASSYGTGLYEQYF.

This clone was found a few times. This chain joins TRBV4-1 and TRBJ2-7; D not resolved. V was clipped by 0 bases and J by 4 bases, with 4 bases between them. Germline lookup yields CDR1 MGHRA and CDR2 YSYEKL. The CDR3 runs to 12 residues. This chain's CDR3 is CASSQDLYEQYF. The CDR3 DNA follows: TGCGCCAGCAGCCAAGACCTATACGAGCAGTACTTC.

This chain uses TRBV2 with TRBJ1-5, with TRBD1 matching 7 bases. Germline CDR1 is SNHLY and CDR2 is FYNNEI. Trimming removed 8 bases from V and 0 bases from J; junction bases left unmatched: 1. The CDR3 runs to 13 residues. In DNA, the CDR3 is TGTGCCAGCGGGACAGTTAGCAATCAGCCCCAGCATTTT. Amino acid sequence: CASGTVSNQPQHF.

The V call is TRBV4-1, the J call TRBJ2-1, with D possibly matching TRBD2 (6 bases). V gave up 1 base and J gave up 1 base, with 8 bases separating them. The CDR3 consists of 15 residues. Germline CDR1 and CDR2: MGHRA and YSYEKL. CDR3: CASSQGLVSYNEQFF. As DNA, the CDR3 is TGCGCCAGCAGCCAAGGACTAGTATCCTACAATGAGCAGTTCTTC.

The rearrangement joins TRBV28 to TRBJ2-5, with TRBD1 identical over 7 bases. Gene TRBJ2-7 matches the end of the DNA better, so the J call may be wrong. The CDR3 is made up of 14 amino acids. Germline V CDR1 and CDR2: MDHEN, SYDVKM. Here the CDR3 reads CASTPPGQHYEQYF. CDR3 nucleotides: TGTGCCAGCACCCCTCCGGGACAGCACTACGAGCAGTACTTC.

The V gene is TRBV18, the J gene TRBJ2-5; weak D call: TRBD1 (6 bases). Germline CDR1 reads KGHSH; CDR2 reads LQKENI. Trimming took off 5 bases at V and 2 bases at J, with 12 bases between the two ends. This CDR3 has 14 residues. CDR3 sequence: CASSSSRGQETQYF. As DNA, the CDR3 is TGTGCCAGCTCATCCTCCAGGGGACAAGAGACCCAGTACTTC.

The CDR3 coding sequence is TGTGCCAGCAGTGACCTTTCTGCAACTAATGAAAAACTGTTTTTT. This translates into CASSDLSATNEKLFF. The chain combines TRBV25-1 with TRBJ1-4, with unresolved D. The CDR3 consists of 15 residues. V was trimmed by 3 bases and J by 0 bases, leaving 8 bases between them. Germline V gene sequence: CDR1 MGHDK, CDR2 SYGVNS. The complete variable domain, with remaining parts taken from reference TRBV25-1 and TRBJ1-4, reads EADIYQTPRYLVIGTGKKITLECSQTMGHDKMYWYQQDPGMELHLIHYSYGVNSTEKGDLSSESTVSRIRTEHFPLTLESARPSHTSQYLCASSDLSATNEKLFFGSGTQLSVL.

The gene calls are TRBV11-3 and TRBJ2-1, with D perhaps matching TRBD2 (5 bases). The V gene lost 1 base and the J gene lost 10 bases, with 14 bases spanning the gap. The CDR3 covers 14 residues. The V gene's germline CDR1 is SGHNT and CDR2 YENEEA. CDR3 sequence: CASSLGASWNEQFF. The CDR3 region has the DNA TGTGCCAGCAGCTTAGGAGCTAGCTGGAACGAGCAGTTCTTC.

This clone was recorded a few times. As DNA, the CDR3 is TGTGCCAGCAGTCTTTACAGGGATAACTATGGCTACACCTTC. It is translated as CASSLYRDNYGYTF. The chain uses TRBV28 and TRBJ1-2; weak D call: TRBD1 (6 bases). V lost 5 bases, J lost 1 base, and 11 bases lay in between. The CDR3 loop spans 14 amino acids. In germline, CDR1 is MDHEN, CDR2 SYDVKM.

The chain carries TRBV11-2 and TRBJ1-1; D gene ambiguous. The CDR3 contains 14 residues. The germline V gene has CDR1 SGHAT and CDR2 FQNNGV. With 5 bases removed from V and 1 base from J, the gap between germline ends came to 11 bases. CDR3 bases: TGTGCCAGCAGCCATTCTTCAGGGAACACTGAAGCTTTCTTT. Protein product: CASSHSSGNTEAFF.

V is TRBV5-1 and J is TRBJ2-3, with 13 bases fitting TRBD2. Looked up from germline, CDR1 is SGHRS and CDR2 is YFSETQ. The CDR3 covers 18 residues. V was pared by 0 bases and J by 4 bases, with 8 bases of the junction left unmatched. In DNA form, the CDR3 reads TGCGCCAGCAGCTTGGGGACTAGCGGGAGCCTTATCCCAGATACGCAGTATTTT. Translated: CASSLGTSGSLIPDTQYF. Full variable domain (remainder filled in from reference TRBV5-1 and TRBJ2-3): KAGVTQTPRYLIKTRGQQVTLSCSPISGHRSVSWYQQTPGQGLQFLFEYFSETQRNKGNFPGRFSGRQFSNSRSEMNVSTLELGDSALYLCASSLGTSGSLIPDTQYFGPGTRLTVL.

The chain joins TRBV5-1 to TRBJ1-2; no firm D call. V lost 4 bases, J lost 4 bases, and 14 bases lay in between. The CDR3 loop spans 14 amino acids. CDR1 is SGHRS, CDR2 YFSETQ, per germline. DNA of the CDR3: TGCGCCAGCAGCCTGGTGGGCAGCCTCTATGGCTACACCTTC. Translated, it gives CASSLVGSLYGYTF.

To note about this clone: Other nucleotide sequences in the sample specify the same CDR3. V usage is TRBV10-3 and J usage is TRBJ2-7, with a weak D call TRBD1 (5 bases). The germline V gene has CDR1 ENHRY and CDR2 SYGVKD. V lost 11 bases and J lost 0, with 17 bases in between. The CDR3 contains 14 residues. This chain's CDR3 is CAARGNLVSYEQYF. The CDR3 DNA sequence: TGTGCCGCTAGGGGCAACCTAGTCTCCTACGAGCAGTACTTC.

This rearrangement joins TRBV28 to TRBJ1-2, with D uncertain. The V gene's germline CDR1 is MDHEN and CDR2 SYDVKM. The CDR3 is made up of 12 amino acids. Between the trimmed V and J ends, which lost 2 bases and 4 bases, there was a span of 5 bases. The CDR3 reads CASSLGSYGYTF. The DNA for the CDR3 is TGTGCCAGCAGTTTAGGGAGCTATGGCTACACCTTC.

A few counts support this clone. V usage is TRBV4-1 and J usage is TRBJ1-1; TRBD1 might be the D (5 bases). The CDR3 runs to 15 residues. Deletions cut 2 bases from V and 0 bases from J, with 10 bases between. CDR1 is MGHRA, CDR2 YSYEKL, per germline. The CDR3 loop reads CASSQPTVVNTEAFF. In DNA, the CDR3 is TGCGCCAGCAGCCAACCGACAGTAGTGAACACTGAAGCTTTCTTT.

The chain is built from TRBV6-1 and TRBJ1-1, with 7 bases fitting TRBD1. The CDR3 consists of 14 residues. Per germline, CDR1 MNHNS and CDR2 SASEGT. V was clipped by 4 bases and J by 1 base; unmatched bases: 3. For the CDR3, the DNA is TGTGCCAGCAGTGGCCGGGACAGGAACACTGAAGCTTTCTTT. Protein product: CASSGRDRNTEAFF.

This clone has more than one count but fewer than ten. The chain combines TRBV14 with TRBJ2-3, with 9 bases identical to TRBD1. This CDR3 comprises 14 residues. The V gene's germline CDR1 is SGHDN and CDR2 FVKESK. J lost 4 bases, V lost 4 bases, and 3 bases had no gene match. CDR3 loop: CASSRDRASDTQYF. The CDR3 DNA reads TGTGCCAGCAGCCGGGACAGGGCCTCAGATACGCAGTATTTT.

The V and J genes are TRBV29-1 and TRBJ1-3; a weak D match, TRBD1 (5 bases). The V gene lost 6 bases and the J gene lost 0 bases, with 9 bases spanning the gap. CDR1 is SQVTM, CDR2 ANQGSEA, per germline. The CDR3 runs to 13 residues. CDR3 nucleotides: TGCAGCGTCAAACAGGACTCTGGAAACACCATATATTTT. This encodes CSVKQDSGNTIYF.

The V call is TRBV27, the J call TRBJ1-4, with D hard to call. The CDR3 is 13 residues long. Trimming cost V 2 bases and J 8 bases, with 9 bases left between them. Germline CDR1 MNHEY, CDR2 SMNVEV (reference sequence). The CDR3 nucleotides are TGTGCCAGCAGTTTAAAGGAGAGGGAAAAACTGTTTTTT. The encoded protein is CASSLKEREKLFF.

This chain links TRBV6-5 with TRBJ2-6; 7 bases are a match to TRBD1. This CDR3 is 15 amino acids long. V shed 5 bases, J shed 2 bases, and the junction held 3 bases outside the gene matches. The germline gives CDR1 MNHEY, CDR2 SVGAGI. As DNA, the CDR3 is TGTGCCAGCAGTCCAGGGGGAACTGGGGCCAACGTCCTGACTTTC. Translated: CASSPGGTGANVLTF.

This clone was recorded only once. The chain is built from TRBV6-5 and TRBJ1-1, with TRBD1 identical over 7 bases. In germline, CDR1 is MNHEY, CDR2 SVGAGI. The CDR3 runs 13 residues. V dropped 5 bases and J dropped 11; count of bases not matched to a gene: 11. The chain's CDR3 is CASSDPTGLGAFF. The CDR3 DNA is TGTGCCAGCAGTGATCCGACAGGGCTAGGGGCTTTCTTT.

The chain carries TRBV2 and TRBJ1-5, with 7 bases that match TRBD1. Germline V lookup: CDR1 SNHLY, CDR2 FYNNEI. The ends lost 2 bases at V and 3 bases at J; junction bases unmatched: 4. The CDR3 spans 15 residues. The CDR3 DNA reads TGTGCCAGCAGTGAACGGCAGGGGGACAATCAGCCCCAGCATTTT. Translation: CASSERQGDNQPQHF.

This chain links TRBV10-2 with TRBJ2-2; 9 nucleotides align to TRBD1. Germline assignment: CDR1 WSHSY and CDR2 SAAADI. The length of the CDR3 is 15 residues. Trimming at V came to 6 bases and at J to 9 bases, leaving 11 bases not matched to a gene. This CDR3 reads CASSIGTGLDRELFF. Written as DNA, the CDR3 is TGCGCCAGCAGCATCGGGACAGGGCTCGACCGGGAGCTGTTTTTT.

The rearrangement links TRBV7-2 to TRBJ2-2; D may be TRBD2 (6 bases). This CDR3 has 18 amino acids. Trimming pared 4 bases from V and 4 bases from J, leaving 22 bases between. Germline V gene sequence: CDR1 SGHTA, CDR2 FQGNSA. The CDR3 region is CASSSIWLARKGTGELFF. CDR3 in DNA: TGTGCCAGCAGCTCCATCTGGCTAGCGAGGAAGGGCACCGGGGAGCTGTTTTTT.

This chain connects TRBV5-1 to TRBJ2-2; 7 bases match TRBD2. The CDR3 runs 13 residues. V lost 4 bases, J lost 5 bases, and 2 bases stayed unmatched. Germline CDR1 SGHRS, CDR2 YFSETQ. This chain's CDR3 is CASSVGLTGELFF. CDR3 nucleotides: TGCGCCAGCAGCGTGGGACTAACCGGGGAGCTGTTTTTT.

The chain is built from TRBV6-5 and TRBJ2-7; 9 bases match TRBD1. Germline assignment: CDR1 MNHEY and CDR2 SVGAGI. This CDR3 spans 15 amino acids. Trimming removed 3 bases from V and 2 bases from J; junction bases left unmatched: 5. The CDR3 bases are TGTGCCAGCAGTTATAGACAGGGGGGCCCCTACGAGCAGTACTTC. Its translation: CASSYRQGGPYEQYF.

This chain connects TRBV19 to TRBJ1-2; D not certain. The CDR3 sequence is 14 residues long. The germline V gene encodes CDR1 LNHDA and CDR2 SQIVND (reference sequence). Trimming removed 7 bases from V and 5 bases from J, with 17 bases in between. CDR3 loop: CASTGRPLSYGYTF. The CDR3, as DNA: TGTGCCAGTACTGGCAGGCCCCTAAGTTATGGCTACACCTTC. The entire variable domain, with the rest obtained from reference TRBV19 and TRBJ1-2, is as follows: DGGITQSPKYLFRKEGQNVTLSCEQNLNHDAMYWYRQDPGQGLRLIYYSQIVNDFQKGDIAEGYSVSREKKESFPLTVTSAQKNPTAFYLCASTGRPLSYGYTFGSGTRLTVV.

The genes are TRBV11-2 and TRBJ1-6; D perhaps matches TRBD1 (5 bases). Germline-derived CDR1 and CDR2 are SGHAT and FQNNGV. Trimming cost V 2 bases and J 7 bases, with 9 bases left between them. CDR3 length: 14 residues. The CDR3 DNA reads as TGTGCCAGCAGCTTAATGGGGCAGAATTCACCCCTCCACTTT. It yields the protein CASSLMGQNSPLHF.

The V gene is TRBV10-3, the J gene TRBJ1-1; TRBD1 aligns across 7 bases. Germline V lookup: CDR1 ENHRY, CDR2 SYGVKD. V gave up 3 bases and J gave up 0 bases; unmatched junction bases: 4. This CDR3 region has 15 residues. CDR3 sequence (DNA): TGTGCCATCAGTGAAGGAGGGGGCATGAACACTGAAGCTTTCTTT. Translating it yields CAISEGGGMNTEAFF.